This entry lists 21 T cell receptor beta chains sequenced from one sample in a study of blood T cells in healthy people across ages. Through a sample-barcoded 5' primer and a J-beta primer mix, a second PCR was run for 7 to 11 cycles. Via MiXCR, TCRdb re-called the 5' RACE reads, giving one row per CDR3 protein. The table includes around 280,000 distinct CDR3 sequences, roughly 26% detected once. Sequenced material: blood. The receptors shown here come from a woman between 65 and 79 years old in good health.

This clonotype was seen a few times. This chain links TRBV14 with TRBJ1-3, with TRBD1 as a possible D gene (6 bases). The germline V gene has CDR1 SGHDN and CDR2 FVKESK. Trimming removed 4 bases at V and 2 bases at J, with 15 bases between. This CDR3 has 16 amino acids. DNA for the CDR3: TGTGCCAGCAGCCGATCAGGGGAGTCAGCTGGAAACACCATATATTTT. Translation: CASSRSGESAGNTIYF.

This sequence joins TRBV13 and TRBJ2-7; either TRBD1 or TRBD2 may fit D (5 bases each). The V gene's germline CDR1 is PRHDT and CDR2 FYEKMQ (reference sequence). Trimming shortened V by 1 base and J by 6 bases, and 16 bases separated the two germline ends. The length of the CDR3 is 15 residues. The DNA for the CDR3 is TGTGCCAGCAGCTTAGTTCCAGGGAGAGGGAGCGAGCAGTACTTC. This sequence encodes CASSLVPGRGSEQYF. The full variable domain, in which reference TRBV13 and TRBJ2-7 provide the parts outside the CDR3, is AAGVIQSPRHLIKEKRETATLKCYPIPRHDTVYWYQQGPGQDPQFLISFYEKMQSDKGSIPDRFSAQQFSDYHSELNMSSLELGDSALYFCASSLVPGRGSEQYFGPGTRLTVT.

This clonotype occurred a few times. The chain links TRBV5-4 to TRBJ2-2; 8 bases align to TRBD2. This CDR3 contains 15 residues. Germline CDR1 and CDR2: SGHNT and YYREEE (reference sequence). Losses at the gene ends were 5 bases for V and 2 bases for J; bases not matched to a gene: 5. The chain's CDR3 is CASSSSGFNTGELFF. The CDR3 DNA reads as TGTGCCAGCAGTTCTAGCGGGTTCAACACCGGGGAGCTGTTTTTT. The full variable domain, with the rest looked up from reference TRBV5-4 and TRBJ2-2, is ETGVTQSPTHLIKTRGQQVTLRCSSQSGHNTVSWYQQALGQGPQFIFQYYREEENGRGNFPPRFSGLQFPNYSSELNVNALELDDSALYLCASSSSGFNTGELFFGEGSRLTVL.

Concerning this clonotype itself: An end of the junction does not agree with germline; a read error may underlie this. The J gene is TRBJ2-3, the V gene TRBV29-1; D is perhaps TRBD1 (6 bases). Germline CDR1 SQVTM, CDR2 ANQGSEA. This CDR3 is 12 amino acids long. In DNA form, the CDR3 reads TGCAGCGGTGAACAGGGCCAGGGTGCGCAGTATTTT. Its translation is CSGEQGQGAQYF.

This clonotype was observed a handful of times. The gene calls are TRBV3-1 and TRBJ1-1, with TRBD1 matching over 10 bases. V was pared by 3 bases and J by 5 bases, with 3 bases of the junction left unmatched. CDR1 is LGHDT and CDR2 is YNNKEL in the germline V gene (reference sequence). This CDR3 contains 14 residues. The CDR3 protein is CASSQGQGYTEAFF. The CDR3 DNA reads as TGTGCCAGCAGCCAGGGACAGGGGTATACTGAAGCTTTCTTT.

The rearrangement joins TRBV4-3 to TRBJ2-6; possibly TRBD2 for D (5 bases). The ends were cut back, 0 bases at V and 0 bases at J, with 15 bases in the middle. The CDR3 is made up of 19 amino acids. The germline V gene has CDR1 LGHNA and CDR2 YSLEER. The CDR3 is CASSQDGSGFSSGANVLTF. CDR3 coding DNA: TGCGCCAGCAGCCAAGATGGGTCGGGGTTTAGCTCTGGGGCCAACGTCCTGACTTTC.

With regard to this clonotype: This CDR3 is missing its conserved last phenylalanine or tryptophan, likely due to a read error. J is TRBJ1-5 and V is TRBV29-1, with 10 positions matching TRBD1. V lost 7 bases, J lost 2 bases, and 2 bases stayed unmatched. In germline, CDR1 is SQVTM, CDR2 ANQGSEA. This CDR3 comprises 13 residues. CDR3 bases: TGCAGCGCCGGGACAGGGGGCAATCAGCCCCAGCATCTT. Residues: CSAGTGGNQPQHL.

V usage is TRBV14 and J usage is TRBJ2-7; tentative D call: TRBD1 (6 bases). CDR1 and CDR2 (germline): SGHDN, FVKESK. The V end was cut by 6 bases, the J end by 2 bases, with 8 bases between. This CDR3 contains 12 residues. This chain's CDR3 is CASSRQAYEQYF. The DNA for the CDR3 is TGTGCCAGCAGTCGACAGGCCTACGAGCAGTACTTC.

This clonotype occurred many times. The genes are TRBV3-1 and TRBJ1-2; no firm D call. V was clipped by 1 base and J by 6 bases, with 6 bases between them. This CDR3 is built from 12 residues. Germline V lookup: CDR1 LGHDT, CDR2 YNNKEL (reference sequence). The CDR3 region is CASSQGGNGYTF. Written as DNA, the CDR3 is TGTGCCAGCAGCCAAGGTGGAAATGGCTACACCTTC.

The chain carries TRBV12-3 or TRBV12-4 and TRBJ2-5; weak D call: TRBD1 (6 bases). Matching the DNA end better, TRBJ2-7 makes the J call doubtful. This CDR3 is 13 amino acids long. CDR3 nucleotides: TGTGCCAGTAGTCCGGACAGAATCTACGAGCAGTACTTC. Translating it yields CASSPDRIYEQYF.

The CDR3, as DNA: TGTGCCAGCTGGGGACAGGTAGTCAATCAGCCCCAGCATTTT. Its protein product is CASWGQVVNQPQHF. The chain recombines TRBV28 with TRBJ1-5; 8 bases fit TRBD1. The trim removed 8 bases at V and 3 bases at J, leaving 6 bases unmatched. Per germline, CDR1 MDHEN and CDR2 SYDVKM. The CDR3 contains 14 residues.

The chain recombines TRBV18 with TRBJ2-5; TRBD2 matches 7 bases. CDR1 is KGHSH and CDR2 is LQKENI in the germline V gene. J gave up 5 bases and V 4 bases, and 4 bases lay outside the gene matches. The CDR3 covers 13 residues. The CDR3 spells CASSQGLHETQYF. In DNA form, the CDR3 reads TGTGCCAGCTCACAGGGACTACATGAGACCCAGTACTTC.

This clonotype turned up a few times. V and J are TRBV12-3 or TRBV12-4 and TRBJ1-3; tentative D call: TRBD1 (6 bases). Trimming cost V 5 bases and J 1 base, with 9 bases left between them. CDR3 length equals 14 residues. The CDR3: CASSDTGSGNTIYF. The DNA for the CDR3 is TGTGCCAGCAGTGATACAGGGTCTGGAAACACCATATATTTT.

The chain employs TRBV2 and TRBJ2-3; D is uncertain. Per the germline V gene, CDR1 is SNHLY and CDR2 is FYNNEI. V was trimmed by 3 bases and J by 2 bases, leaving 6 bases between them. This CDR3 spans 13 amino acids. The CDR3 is CASSDRSTDTQYF. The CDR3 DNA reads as TGTGCCAGCAGTGACAGGTCCACAGATACGCAGTATTTT.

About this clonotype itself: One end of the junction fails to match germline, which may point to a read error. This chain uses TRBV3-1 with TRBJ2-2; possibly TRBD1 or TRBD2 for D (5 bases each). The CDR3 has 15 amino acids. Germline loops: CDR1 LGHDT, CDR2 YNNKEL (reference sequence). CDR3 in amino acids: CAISQGSLNTGDLFF. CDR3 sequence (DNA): TGTGCCATCTCCCAGGGCAGCCTGAACACCGGGGACCTGTTTTTT.

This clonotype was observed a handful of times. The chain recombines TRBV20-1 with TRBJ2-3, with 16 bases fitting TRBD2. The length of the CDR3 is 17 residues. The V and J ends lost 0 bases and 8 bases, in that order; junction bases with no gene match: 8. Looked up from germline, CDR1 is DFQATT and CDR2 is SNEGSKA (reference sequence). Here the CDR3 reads CSARDIQGLAGGSTQYF. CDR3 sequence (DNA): TGCAGTGCTAGAGATATTCAGGGACTAGCGGGGGGGAGTACGCAGTATTTT.

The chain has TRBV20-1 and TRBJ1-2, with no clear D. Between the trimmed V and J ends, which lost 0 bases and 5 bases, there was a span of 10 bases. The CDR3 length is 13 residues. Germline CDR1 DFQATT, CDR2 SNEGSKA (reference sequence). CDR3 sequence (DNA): TGCAGTGCTAGAGATATGATGGCATATGGCTACACCTTC. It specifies CSARDMMAYGYTF.

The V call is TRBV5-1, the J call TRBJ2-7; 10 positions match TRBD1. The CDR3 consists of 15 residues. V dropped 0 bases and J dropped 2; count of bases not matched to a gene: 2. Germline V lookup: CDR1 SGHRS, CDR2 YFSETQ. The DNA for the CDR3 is TGCGCCAGCAGCTTGGGGACAGGGGGAGCCTACGAGCAGTACTTC. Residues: CASSLGTGGAYEQYF.

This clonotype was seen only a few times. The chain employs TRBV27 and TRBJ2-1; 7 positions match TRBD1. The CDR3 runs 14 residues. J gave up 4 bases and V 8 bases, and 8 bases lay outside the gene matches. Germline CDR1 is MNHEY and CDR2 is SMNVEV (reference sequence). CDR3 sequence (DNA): TGTGCCAGCGCCCGGGACAGAGGTTACAATGAGCAGTTCTTC. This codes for CASARDRGYNEQFF.

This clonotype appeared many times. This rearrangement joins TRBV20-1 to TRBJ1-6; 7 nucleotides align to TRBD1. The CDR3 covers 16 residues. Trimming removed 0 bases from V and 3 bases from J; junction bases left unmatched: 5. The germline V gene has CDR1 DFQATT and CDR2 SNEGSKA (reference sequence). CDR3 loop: CSARDQAGGYNSPLHF. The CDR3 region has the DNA TGCAGTGCTAGAGATCAGGCAGGGGGCTATAATTCACCCCTCCACTTT.

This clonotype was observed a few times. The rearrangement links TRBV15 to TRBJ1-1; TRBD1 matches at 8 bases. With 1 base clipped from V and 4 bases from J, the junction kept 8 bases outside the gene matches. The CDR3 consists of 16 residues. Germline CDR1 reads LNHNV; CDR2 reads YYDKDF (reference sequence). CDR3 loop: CATSRGQGNSGTEAFF. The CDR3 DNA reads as TGTGCCACCAGCAGAGGACAGGGGAATTCGGGCACTGAAGCTTTCTTT.